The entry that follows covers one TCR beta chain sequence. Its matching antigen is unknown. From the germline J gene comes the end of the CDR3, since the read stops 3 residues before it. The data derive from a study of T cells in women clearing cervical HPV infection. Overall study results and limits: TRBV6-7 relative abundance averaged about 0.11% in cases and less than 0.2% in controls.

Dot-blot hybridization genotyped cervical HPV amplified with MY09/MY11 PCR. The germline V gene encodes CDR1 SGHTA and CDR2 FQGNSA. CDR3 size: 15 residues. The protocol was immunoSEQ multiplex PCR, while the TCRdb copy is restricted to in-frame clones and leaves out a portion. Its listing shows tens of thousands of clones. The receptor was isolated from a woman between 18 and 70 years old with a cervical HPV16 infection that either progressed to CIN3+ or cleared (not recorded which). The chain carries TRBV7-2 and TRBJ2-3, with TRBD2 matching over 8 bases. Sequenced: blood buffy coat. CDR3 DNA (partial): TGTGCCAGCAGCTTAGTGGCGAGCGGGAGTTGGACG. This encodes CASSLVASGSWT. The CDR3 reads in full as CASSLVASGSWTQYF.